One and the same sample provided the 12 T cell receptor beta chains below, sequenced in a study of T cell repertoires in breast cancer. Unpaired genes were suppressed by blocking oligonucleotides during a second nested PCR. TCRdb used MiXCR to reprocess the emulsion pairing reads, holding one entry per CDR3 protein. The sample shows roughly 39,000 distinct CDR3 sequences, 45% to 50% of them seen only once. Primers covering all TCR V genes were used in emulsion RT-PCR on CD8+ T cells. Source material: CD8+ T cells. The source of these receptors is a pool of human donors with breast cancer or a healthy control (not recorded which).

This chain joins TRBV2 and TRBJ2-1, with D hard to call. The CDR3 sequence is 13 residues long. The germline V gene encodes CDR1 SNHLY and CDR2 FYNNEI. V was cut by 6 bases and J by 4 bases, with 10 bases left in between. The CDR3 nucleotides read TGTGCCAGCAGCGCGGCCGAGTACAATGAGCAGTTCTTC. It encodes CASSAAEYNEQFF.

This chain uses TRBV6-5 with TRBJ2-2, with D perhaps TRBD2 (6 bases). The V gene lost 6 bases and the J gene lost 5 bases, with 10 bases spanning the gap. Germline V gene lookup returns CDR1 MNHEY and CDR2 SVGAGI. The CDR3 spans 13 residues. This CDR3 reads CASRLGGTGELFF. For the CDR3, the DNA is TGTGCCAGCAGGTTGGGAGGAACCGGGGAGCTGTTTTTT.

This clonotype was found a few times. This chain uses TRBV11-2 with TRBJ2-3; 8 bases fit TRBD2. Trimming took 6 bases from V and 1 from J; bases not matched to a gene: 15. Germline V CDR1 and CDR2: SGHAT, FQNNGV. The CDR3 runs to 18 residues. The DNA for the CDR3 is TGTGCCAGCAGTATGTCCAGCGGGGGAGTGACGGGCACAGATACGCAGTATTTT. Translating it yields CASSMSSGGVTGTDTQYF. The full variable domain, with the rest looked up from reference TRBV11-2 and TRBJ2-3, is EAGVAQSPRYKIIEKRQSVAFWCNPISGHATLYWYQQILGQGPKLLIQFQNNGVVDDSQLPKDRFSAERLKGVDSTLKIQPAKLEDSAVYLCASSMSSGGVTGTDTQYFGPGTRLTVL.

In its sample, this clonotype was seen once. V gene TRBV28 combines with J gene TRBJ1-1, with 8 nucleotides matching TRBD1. The CDR3 has 14 amino acids. V gave up 5 bases and J gave up 5 bases; unmatched junction bases: 7. Per the germline V gene, CDR1 is MDHEN and CDR2 is SYDVKM. CDR3 DNA: TGTGCCAGCAGTCCGACAGGGGCGCGAACTGAAGCTTTCTTT. Its translation is CASSPTGARTEAFF.

The chain recombines TRBV3-1 with TRBJ2-7; D gene unclear. V lost 4 bases to trimming and J lost 7 bases, with 11 bases between them. This CDR3 is 12 amino acids long. The germline gives CDR1 LGHDT, CDR2 YNNKEL (reference sequence). CDR3 sequence reads: CASSRGNGEQYF. The CDR3, as DNA: TGTGCCAGCAGCCGAGGCAATGGGGAGCAGTACTTC.

This clonotype was seen a handful of times. The chain recombines TRBV7-9 with TRBJ1-1, with 7 bases matching TRBD1. Trimming took 1 base from V and 4 from J; bases not matched to a gene: 12. Germline-derived CDR1 and CDR2 are SEHNR and FQNEAQ (reference sequence). This CDR3 comprises 17 residues. CDR3 protein: CASSLEEGAGVFTEAFF. DNA for the CDR3: TGTGCCAGCAGCTTAGAGGAGGGGGCAGGGGTTTTCACTGAAGCTTTCTTT. The complete variable domain, with remaining parts taken from reference TRBV7-9 and TRBJ1-1, reads DTGVSQNPRHKITKRGQNVTFRCDPISEHNRLYWYRQTLGQGPEFLTYFQNEAQLEKSRLLSDRFSAERPKGSFSTLEIQRTEQGDSAMYLCASSLEEGAGVFTEAFFGQGTRLTVV.

The chain employs TRBV29-1 and TRBJ2-3, with 10 bases fitting TRBD1. CDR3 length: 15 residues. V was pared by 8 bases and J by 0 bases, with 8 bases of the junction left unmatched. Germline CDR1 and CDR2: SQVTM and ANQGSEA. CDR3 protein: CSTPGQGGSTDTQYF. CDR3 sequence (DNA): TGCAGCACACCCGGACAGGGGGGAAGCACAGATACGCAGTATTTT.

This chain joins TRBV7-9 and TRBJ1-1, with D possibly TRBD1 on 5 matching bases. Germline lookup yields CDR1 SEHNR and CDR2 FQNEAQ (reference sequence). CDR3 length equals 15 residues. The germline V and J ends were trimmed by 5 bases and 2 bases, with 15 bases remaining between them. The CDR3 coding sequence is TGTGCCAGCAGCCAGGGACTACCCGAAAACACTGAAGCTTTCTTT. This sequence encodes CASSQGLPENTEAFF.

CDR3 residues: CASSPRRGAGELFF. CDR3 sequence (DNA): TGTGCCAGCAGTCCGCGACGGGGGGCCGGGGAGCTGTTTTTT. V and J are TRBV12-3 or TRBV12-4 and TRBJ2-2, with 7 nucleotides matching TRBD2. The junction had 6 bases not matched to a gene; V was cut back by 5 bases and J by 6 bases. The CDR3 spans 14 residues.

The V and J genes are TRBV28 and TRBJ1-4; 8 nucleotides agree with TRBD1. The length of the CDR3 is 14 residues. Germline V gene sequence: CDR1 MDHEN, CDR2 SYDVKM. V shed 7 bases, J shed 8 bases, and the junction held 9 bases outside the gene matches. CDR3 DNA sequence: TGTGCCAGCACCATCCCAGGGGGCGGCGAAAAACTGTTTTTT. It yields the protein CASTIPGGGEKLFF. Full variable domain (remainder filled in from reference TRBV28 and TRBJ1-4): DVKVTQSSRYLVKRTGEKVFLECVQDMDHENMFWYRQDPGLGLRLIYFSYDVKMKEKGDIPEGYSVSREKKERFSLILESASTNQTSMYLCASTIPGGGEKLFFGSGTQLSVL.

V is TRBV7-9 and J is TRBJ1-2, with 7 bases matching TRBD1. The CDR3 spans 12 residues. The V gene end was trimmed by 7 bases and the J gene end by 7 bases; junction bases not matched to a gene: 6. Per the germline V gene, CDR1 is SEHNR and CDR2 is FQNEAQ (reference sequence). As DNA, the CDR3 is TGTGCCAGCAAGACAGGGATGGCTGGCTACACCTTC. It encodes CASKTGMAGYTF.

This chain's CDR3 is CSARDGTTGRGYTF. The CDR3 region has the DNA TGCAGTGCTAGAGATGGGACAACTGGCCGGGGCTACACCTTC. This sequence joins TRBV20-1 and TRBJ1-2, with D possibly being TRBD1 (6 bases). CDR1 and CDR2 from the germline V gene are DFQATT and SNEGSKA (reference sequence). Trimming took 0 bases from V and 8 from J, leaving 16 bases between them. CDR3 size: 14 residues.